Detailed here is one T cell receptor (beta chain). Antigen: not known. This sample is part of a study of yellow fever vaccine responses in identical twins. General study points: Reportedly, twins' vaccine T cell responses looked partly convergent and partly personalized.

V lost 2 bases to trimming and J lost 1 base; unmatched junction nucleotides: 2. The CDR3 length is 15 residues. Germline CDR1 LNHNV, CDR2 YYDKDF (reference sequence). MiXCR, applied by TCRdb to the RT-PCR reads, yields one record per CDR3 protein. The table lists 20,000 to 25,000 distinct CDR3 sequences, under 80% of them singletons. The clonotype originates from a young woman who received the yellow fever vaccine. The chain links TRBV15 to TRBJ1-1; 9 bases map to TRBD1. Sequenced material: T cells from blood (PBMCs), unsorted or a sorted subset (not recorded which), taken before or after yellow fever vaccination (not recorded which). CDR3 sequence reads: CATSRHRGPNTEAFF. The DNA for the CDR3 is TGTGCCACCAGCAGACACAGGGGGCCGAACACTGAAGCTTTCTTT.